This T cell receptor beta chain was sequenced in a study of cytomegalovirus exposure and HLA in healthy donors. Study-wide context: Unique TCR beta sequences numbering fewer than 130 million came from approximately 180 million T cells in an earlier analysis. Study-wide results and limits: Apart from CMV serostatus, no immune exposure information was available. A link between a missense DCLRE1C variant and TCR beta V- and J-gene trimming emerged from a later analysis. A later analysis reportedly found fewer N-insertions in an Asian-associated ancestry cluster than the approximately 700-donor mean.

Germline CDR1 KGHSH, CDR2 LQKENI. Trimming took 1 base from V and 3 from J; bases not matched to a gene: 6. The CDR3 sequence is 18 residues long. Use of 60 Vbeta and 13 Jbeta primers characterized the PCR. Libraries were prepared by immunoSEQ multiplex PCR; TCRdb keeps only in-frame clonotypes and omits some of them. Of roughly 130,000 clones in the sample, around 80% were seen once. Remarks on this clone: The target antigen is unknown.

Sequencing was done on a sample of PBMCs. This chain links TRBV18 with TRBJ2-2, with TRBD2 identical over 12 bases. This clonotype originated in a woman aged 45-65 years in good health and CMV-seronegative. The CDR3 sequence: CASSPRGLAGVDTGELFF. The DNA for the CDR3 is TGTGCCAGCTCACCACGGGGACTAGCGGGCGTGGACACCGGGGAGCTGTTTTTT.